This T cell receptor (beta chain) was found in a study of CD8+ T cells in alopecia areata. Study conclusions and caveats: Possibly as an HLA-related effect, TCR sharing across patients appeared less clear than in mice.

TCR sequencing used cDNA made by reverse transcription of extracted RNA. Profiled with immunoSEQ multiplex PCR; TCRdb holds only in-frame clones, not every one. The sample contains 150,000 to 200,000 clones, about three fifths of which appear only once. A word on this clone: Antigen specificity is unknown.

Treatment denoted: oral pan-JAK inhibitor, 5-10 mg twice daily. The germline CDR1 and CDR2 sequences are ENHRY and SYGVKD. This CDR3 spans 17 amino acids. The V end lost 6 bases, the J end lost 0 bases, and 18 bases lay between the germline ends. The TCR comes from a human donor with alopecia areata. The rearrangement uses TRBV10-3 and TRBJ1-3, with TRBD1 as a possible D gene (6 bases). Sample: CD4+ T cells sorted from blood, taken at week 24, from a patient treated with tofacitinib. The CDR3 sequence: CAISPGQGDLSGNTIYF. The DNA of the CDR3 is TGTGCCATCAGCCCGGGACAAGGGGATCTCTCTGGAAACACCATATATTTT.